This T cell receptor (beta chain) was recovered during a study of CD8 T cells in ankylosing spondylitis. The V gene lost 3 bases and the J gene lost 1 base, with 14 bases spanning the gap. This CDR3 region has 16 residues. Germline assignment: CDR1 SGHRS and CDR2 YFSETQ. Making the TCR beta libraries involved quantitative 5'-RACE with molecular barcodes. MiXCR was run by TCRdb on the 5' RACE reads, yielding one entry per CDR3 protein. Counted here are around 150,000 distinct CDR3 sequences, approximately 20% occurring once; the ten biggest clones make up approximately 8%. Whole-study results and caveats: There was a TCR beta motif, made of several highly homologous variants, that appeared characteristic of ankylosing spondylitis blood. Peripheral blood held disease-linked clones only at relatively low frequency, and these were CD8+.

Comments on this clonotype: Its specificity is not known.

The V call is TRBV5-1, the J call TRBJ2-1, with D possibly TRBD1 on 6 matching bases. The origin of this receptor is a male donor with ankylosing spondylitis or in good health (not recorded which). The specimen sequenced was blood, either unsorted or a sorted T cell fraction (not recorded which). The CDR3 sequence is CASSSEARGSYNEQFF. CDR3 DNA sequence: TGCGCCAGCAGCTCGGAGGCTAGGGGGTCCTACAATGAGCAGTTCTTC.